This TCR beta chain originates from a study of cytotoxic CD8 clonotypes in ibrutinib-treated CLL. Extraction of roughly 2 micrograms of genomic DNA from cryopreserved PBMCs supplied material for TCR beta libraries. The study, taken as a whole, reports: Relative to age-matched healthy donors, clonality at baseline was higher, and it tracked circulating CD8+ T-cell counts. Clonality rose at ibrutinib response and fell back toward baseline at progression.

The J segment lost 4 bases and the V segment lost 4 bases, leaving 4 bases of the junction unmatched. This CDR3 comprises 14 residues. CDR1 is SGHRS and CDR2 is YFSETQ in the germline V gene. TCRdb keeps only in-frame clones here, not all; method: immunoSEQ multiplex PCR. Seen here are about 120,000 clones, roughly 57% observed once, and the top ten hold approximately 35%. This clone was detected only a few times. Its specificity is unknown. The specimen was PBMCs, collected after 24 months of ibrutinib treatment. The chain carries TRBV5-1 and TRBJ2-1, with 8 bases identical to TRBD1. The clonotype comes from a human donor with chronic lymphocytic leukemia. CDR3: CASSADRAYNEQFF. The CDR3 DNA reads as TGCGCCAGCAGCGCGGACAGGGCGTACAATGAGCAGTTCTTC.